This note documents a single T cell receptor beta chain sequence. The antigen is not known. The source of the sample is a study of post-analysis software for immune sequencing data. Study results and limitations: Elevated frequency relative to controls characterized several TRBV segments in patients, TRBV5-6, TRBV5-1 and TRBV20-1 among them.

Every TCR beta cDNA library bore unique molecular identifiers. A single record per CDR3 protein comes from TCRdb applying MiXCR to the PCR reads. The table shows 700,000 to 800,000 distinct CDR3 sequences, with roughly 29% occurring only once. The CDR3 is 15 amino acids. In germline, CDR1 is SQVTM, CDR2 ANQGSEA. Trimming took off 1 base at V and 1 base at J, with 13 bases between the two ends. The rearrangement uses TRBV29-1 and TRBJ2-5; a weak D match, TRBD2 (6 bases). The clonotype originates from a girl aged 10-17 years with multiple sclerosis. Sequences were obtained from blood. CDR3 bases: TGCAGCGTTGAAGGTACCGGGGACTCCCAAGAGACCCAGTACTTC. Its protein is CSVEGTGDSQETQYF.